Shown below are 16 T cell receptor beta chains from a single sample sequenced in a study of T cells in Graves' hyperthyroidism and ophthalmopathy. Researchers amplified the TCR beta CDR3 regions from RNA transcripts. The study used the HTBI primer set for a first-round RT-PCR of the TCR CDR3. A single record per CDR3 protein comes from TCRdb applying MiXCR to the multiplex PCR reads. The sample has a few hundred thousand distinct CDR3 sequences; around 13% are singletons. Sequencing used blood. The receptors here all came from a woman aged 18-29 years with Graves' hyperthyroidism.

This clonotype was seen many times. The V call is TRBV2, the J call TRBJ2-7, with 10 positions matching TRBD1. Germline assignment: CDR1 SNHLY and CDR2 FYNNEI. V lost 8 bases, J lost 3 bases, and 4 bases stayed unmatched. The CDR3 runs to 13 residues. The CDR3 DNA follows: TGTGCCAGCGGGACAGGGGCAAACTACGAGCAGTACTTC. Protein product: CASGTGANYEQYF.

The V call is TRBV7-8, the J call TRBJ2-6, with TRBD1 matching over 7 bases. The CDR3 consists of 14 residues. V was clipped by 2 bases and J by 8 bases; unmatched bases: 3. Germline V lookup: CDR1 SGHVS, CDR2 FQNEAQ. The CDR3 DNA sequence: TGTGCCAGCAGCTTACCAGGGGGAACCAACGTCCTGACTTTC. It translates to CASSLPGGTNVLTF.

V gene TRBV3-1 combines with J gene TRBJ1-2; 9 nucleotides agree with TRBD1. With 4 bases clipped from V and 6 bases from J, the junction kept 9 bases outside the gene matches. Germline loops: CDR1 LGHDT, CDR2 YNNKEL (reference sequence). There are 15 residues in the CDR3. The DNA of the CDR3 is TGTGCCAGCAGCCGAAGGGGACAGGGTGACGATGGCTACACCTTC. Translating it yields CASSRRGQGDDGYTF. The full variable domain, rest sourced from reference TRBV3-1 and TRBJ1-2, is DTAVSQTPKYLVTQMGNDKSIKCEQNLGHDTMYWYKQDSKKFLKIMFSYNNKELIINETVPNRFSPKSPDKAHLNLHINSLELGDSAVYFCASSRRGQGDDGYTFGSGTRLTVV.

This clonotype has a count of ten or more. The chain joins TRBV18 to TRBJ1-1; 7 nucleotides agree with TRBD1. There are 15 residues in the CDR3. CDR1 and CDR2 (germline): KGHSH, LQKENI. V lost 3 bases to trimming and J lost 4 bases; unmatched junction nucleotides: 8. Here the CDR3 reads CASSPRQGFITEAFF. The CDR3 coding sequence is TGTGCCAGCTCACCCAGACAGGGCTTCATCACTGAAGCTTTCTTT.

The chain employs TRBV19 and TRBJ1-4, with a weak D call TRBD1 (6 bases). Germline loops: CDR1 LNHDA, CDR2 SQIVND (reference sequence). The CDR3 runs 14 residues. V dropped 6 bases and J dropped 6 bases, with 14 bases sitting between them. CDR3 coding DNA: TGTGCCAGTAGCTCCGGGGGGGCGGATGAAAAACTGTTTTTT. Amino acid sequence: CASSSGGADEKLFF.

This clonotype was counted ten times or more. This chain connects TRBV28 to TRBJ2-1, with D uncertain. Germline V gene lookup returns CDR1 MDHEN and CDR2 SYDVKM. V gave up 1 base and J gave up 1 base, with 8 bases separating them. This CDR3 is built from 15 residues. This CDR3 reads CASSLLARSYNEQFF. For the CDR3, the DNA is TGTGCCAGCAGTTTATTAGCCAGGTCCTACAATGAGCAGTTCTTC.

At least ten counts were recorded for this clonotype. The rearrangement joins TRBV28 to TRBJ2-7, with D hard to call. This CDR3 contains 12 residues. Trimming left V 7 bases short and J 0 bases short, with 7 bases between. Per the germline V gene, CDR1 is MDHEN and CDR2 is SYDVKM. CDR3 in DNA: TGTGCCAGCACAGGCTACTCCTACGAGCAGTACTTC. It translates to CASTGYSYEQYF.

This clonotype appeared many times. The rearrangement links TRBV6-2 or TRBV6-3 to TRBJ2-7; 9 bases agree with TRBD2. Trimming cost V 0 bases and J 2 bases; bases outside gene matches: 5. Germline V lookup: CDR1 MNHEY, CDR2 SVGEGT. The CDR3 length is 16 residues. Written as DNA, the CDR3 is TGTGCCAGCAGTTACTCGACTAGCGGAAGTGCCTACGAGCAGTACTTC. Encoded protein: CASSYSTSGSAYEQYF.

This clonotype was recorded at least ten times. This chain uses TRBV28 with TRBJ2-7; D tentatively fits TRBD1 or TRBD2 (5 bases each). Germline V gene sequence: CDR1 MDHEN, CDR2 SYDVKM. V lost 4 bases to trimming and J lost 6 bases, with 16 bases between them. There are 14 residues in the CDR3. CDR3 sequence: CASSYPWGITEQYF. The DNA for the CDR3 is TGTGCCAGCAGTTACCCGTGGGGGATTACCGAGCAGTACTTC. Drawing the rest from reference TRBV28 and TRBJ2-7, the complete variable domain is DVKVTQSSRYLVKRTGEKVFLECVQDMDHENMFWYRQDPGLGLRLIYFSYDVKMKEKGDIPEGYSVSREKKERFSLILESASTNQTSMYLCASSYPWGITEQYFGPGTRLTVT.

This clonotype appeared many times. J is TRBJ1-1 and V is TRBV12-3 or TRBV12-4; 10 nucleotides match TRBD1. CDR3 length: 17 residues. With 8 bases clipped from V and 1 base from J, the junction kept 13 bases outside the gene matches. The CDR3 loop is CASSPDRGQRRNTEAFF. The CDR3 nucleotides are TGTGCCAGCTCACCTGACAGGGGGCAGAGAAGGAACACTGAAGCTTTCTTT.

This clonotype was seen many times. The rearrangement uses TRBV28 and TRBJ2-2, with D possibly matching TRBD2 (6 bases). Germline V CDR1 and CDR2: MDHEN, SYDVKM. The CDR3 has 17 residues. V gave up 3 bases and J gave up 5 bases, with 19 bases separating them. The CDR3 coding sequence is TGTGCCAGCAGTTTCCGATCCTGGGGGGTCAGGACCGGGGAGCTGTTTTTT. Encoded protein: CASSFRSWGVRTGELFF.

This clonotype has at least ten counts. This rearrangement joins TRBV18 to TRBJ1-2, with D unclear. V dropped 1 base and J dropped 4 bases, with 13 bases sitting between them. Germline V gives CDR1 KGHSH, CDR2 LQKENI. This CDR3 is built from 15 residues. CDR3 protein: CASSPQDPAGYGYTF. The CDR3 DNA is TGTGCCAGCTCACCACAAGACCCGGCCGGCTATGGCTACACCTTC. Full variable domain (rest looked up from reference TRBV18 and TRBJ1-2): NAGVMQNPRHLVRRRGQEARLRCSPMKGHSHVYWYRQLPEEGLKFMVYLQKENIIDESGMPKERFSAEFPKEGPSILRIQQVVRGDSAAYFCASSPQDPAGYGYTFGSGTRLTVV.

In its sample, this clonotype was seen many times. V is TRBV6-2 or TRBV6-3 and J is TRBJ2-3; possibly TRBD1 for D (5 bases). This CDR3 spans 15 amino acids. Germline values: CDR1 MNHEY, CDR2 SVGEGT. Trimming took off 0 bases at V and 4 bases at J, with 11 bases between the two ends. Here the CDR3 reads CASSYSDRGPDTQYF. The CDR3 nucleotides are TGTGCCAGCAGTTACTCCGATAGGGGTCCAGATACGCAGTATTTT.

The CDR3 protein is CATSSAHSTGSEQYF. DNA of the CDR3: TGTGCCACCAGCTCCGCCCATTCCACAGGGTCCGAGCAGTACTTC. The V call is TRBV24-1, the J call TRBJ2-7; TRBD1 might be the D (6 bases). CDR1 KGHDR and CDR2 SFDVKD come from the germline V gene. Deletions cut 7 bases from V and 6 bases from J, with 21 bases between. The CDR3 totals 15 residues.

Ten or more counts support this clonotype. The CDR3 sequence: CASSLSADFNEQFF. The CDR3 DNA is TGTGCCAGCAGTTTATCGGCCGATTTCAATGAGCAGTTCTTC. The chain couples TRBV27 to TRBJ2-1; no clear D gene. Trimming removed 0 bases from V and 6 bases from J, with 9 bases in between. Germline V gene data show CDR1 as MNHEY and CDR2 as SMNVEV (reference sequence). The CDR3 totals 14 residues.

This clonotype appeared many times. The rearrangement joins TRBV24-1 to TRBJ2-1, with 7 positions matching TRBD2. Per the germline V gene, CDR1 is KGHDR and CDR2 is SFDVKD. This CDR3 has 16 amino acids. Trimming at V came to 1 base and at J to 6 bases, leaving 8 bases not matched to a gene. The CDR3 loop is CATSDFASGITNEQFF. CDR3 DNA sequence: TGTGCCACCAGTGATTTTGCTAGCGGTATAACCAATGAGCAGTTCTTC.